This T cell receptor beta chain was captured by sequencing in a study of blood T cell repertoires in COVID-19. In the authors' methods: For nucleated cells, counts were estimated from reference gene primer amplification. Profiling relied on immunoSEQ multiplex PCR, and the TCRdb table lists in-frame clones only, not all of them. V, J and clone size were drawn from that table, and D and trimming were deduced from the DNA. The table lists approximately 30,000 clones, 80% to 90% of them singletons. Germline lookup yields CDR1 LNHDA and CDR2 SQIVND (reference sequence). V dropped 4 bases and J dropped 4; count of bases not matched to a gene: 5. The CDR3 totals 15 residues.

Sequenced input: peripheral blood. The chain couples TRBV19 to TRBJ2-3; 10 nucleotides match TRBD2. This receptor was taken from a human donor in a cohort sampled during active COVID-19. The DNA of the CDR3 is TGTGCCAGTAGTAGGCTAGCGGGGGTGGCAGATACGCAGTATTTT. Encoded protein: CASSRLAGVADTQYF.